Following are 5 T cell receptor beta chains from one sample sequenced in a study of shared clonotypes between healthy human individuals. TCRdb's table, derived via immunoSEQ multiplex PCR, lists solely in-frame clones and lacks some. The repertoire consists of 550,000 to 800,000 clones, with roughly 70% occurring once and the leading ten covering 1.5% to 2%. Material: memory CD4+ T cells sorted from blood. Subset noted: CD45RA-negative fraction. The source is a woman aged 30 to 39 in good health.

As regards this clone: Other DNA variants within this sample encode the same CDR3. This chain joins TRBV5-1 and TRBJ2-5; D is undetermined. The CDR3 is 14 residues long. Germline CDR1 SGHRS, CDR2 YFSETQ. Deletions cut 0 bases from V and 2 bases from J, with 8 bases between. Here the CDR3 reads CASSLGQQQETQYF. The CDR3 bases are TGCGCCAGCAGCTTGGGGCAGCAGCAAGAGACCCAGTACTTC.

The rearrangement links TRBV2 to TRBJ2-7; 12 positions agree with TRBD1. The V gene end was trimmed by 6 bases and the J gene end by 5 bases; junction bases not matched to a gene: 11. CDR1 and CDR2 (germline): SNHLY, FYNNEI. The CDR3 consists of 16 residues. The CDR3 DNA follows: TGTGCCAGCAGGAGCCCTGGGACAGGGGGCATCAACGAGCAGTACTTC. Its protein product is CASRSPGTGGINEQYF.

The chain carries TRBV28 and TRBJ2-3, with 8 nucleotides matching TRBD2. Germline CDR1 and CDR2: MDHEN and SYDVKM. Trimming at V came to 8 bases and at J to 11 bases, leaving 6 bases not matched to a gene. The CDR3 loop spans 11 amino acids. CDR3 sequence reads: CASRTSGLQYF. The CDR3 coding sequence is TGTGCCAGCCGAACTAGCGGATTGCAGTATTTT.

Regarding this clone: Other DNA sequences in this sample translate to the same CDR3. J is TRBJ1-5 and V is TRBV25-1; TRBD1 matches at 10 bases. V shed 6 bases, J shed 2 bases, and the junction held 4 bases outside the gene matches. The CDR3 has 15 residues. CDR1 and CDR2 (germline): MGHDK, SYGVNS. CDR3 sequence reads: CASSGGTGGNQPQHF. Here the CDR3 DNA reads TGTGCCAGCAGCGGCGGGACAGGGGGCAATCAGCCCCAGCATTTT.

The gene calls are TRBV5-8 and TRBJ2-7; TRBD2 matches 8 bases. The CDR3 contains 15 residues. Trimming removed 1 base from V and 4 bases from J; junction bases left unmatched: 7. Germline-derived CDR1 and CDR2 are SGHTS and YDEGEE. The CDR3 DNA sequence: TGTGCCAGCAGCTTGTTACTAGCGGAGATATACGAGCAGTACTTC. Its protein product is CASSLLLAEIYEQYF.